This TCR beta chain came from a study of blood T cell repertoires in COVID-19. In the study overall: From the United States, Italy and Spain came samples of acute and convalescent COVID-19. Sample material is recorded as cDNA or gDNA derived from T cells, B-cell-depleted T cells, or PBMCs.

This CDR3 is 15 amino acids long. The germline V gene has CDR1 SGHDT and CDR2 YYEEEE. Deletions cut 7 bases from V and 4 bases from J, with 20 bases between. In this sample, this clone turned up a few times. Original processing methods: Estimates of nucleated cell counts were drawn from the amplification of reference gene primers. Generated by immunoSEQ multiplex PCR, the TCRdb table keeps only in-frame clones and is missing some. The V and J calls and clone size were taken over from that table, and D and trimming were inferred from the DNA. The top ten clones hold approximately 13% of a sample with about 56,000 clones, 84% of them seen once.

Sequenced input: peripheral blood. The chain joins TRBV5-6 to TRBJ1-1; no reliable D call. This TCR was sampled from an elderly woman with acute or convalescent COVID-19. In DNA, the CDR3 is TGTGCCAGCCGATTACGGACGGGGTGGGGCACTGAAGCTTTCTTT. Residues: CASRLRTGWGTEAFF.